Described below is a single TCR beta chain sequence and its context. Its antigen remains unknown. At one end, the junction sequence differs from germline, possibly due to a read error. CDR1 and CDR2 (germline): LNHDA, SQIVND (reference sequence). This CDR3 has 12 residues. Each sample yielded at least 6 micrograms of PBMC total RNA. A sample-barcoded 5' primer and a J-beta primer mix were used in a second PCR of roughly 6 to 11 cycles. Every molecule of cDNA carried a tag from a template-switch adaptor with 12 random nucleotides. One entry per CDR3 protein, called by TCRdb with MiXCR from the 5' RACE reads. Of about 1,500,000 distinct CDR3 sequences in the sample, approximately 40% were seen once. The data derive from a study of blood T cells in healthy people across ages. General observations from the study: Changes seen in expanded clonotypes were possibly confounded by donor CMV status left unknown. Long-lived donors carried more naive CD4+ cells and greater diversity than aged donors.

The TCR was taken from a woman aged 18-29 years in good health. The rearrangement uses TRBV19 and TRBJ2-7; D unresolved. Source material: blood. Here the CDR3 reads CASSIGEYEQYF. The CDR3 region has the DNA TGCGCCAGTAGTATTGGAGAGTACGAGCAGTACTTC.